These 19 T cell receptor beta chains were all obtained from the same sample, sequenced in a study of blood T cell repertoires in COVID-19. TCRdb's copy holds only in-frame clones and misses some; the assay was immunoSEQ multiplex PCR. The table lists about 370,000 clones, 85% to 90% of them singletons, with 6.5% in the top ten. The sequenced sample consisted of peripheral blood. The receptors shown here come from a man aged 18 to 35 with active or convalescent COVID-19.

The rearrangement links TRBV4-2 to TRBJ2-7; D not resolved. CDR1 is LGHNA and CDR2 is YNFKEQ in the germline V gene. Deletions cut 0 bases from V and 5 bases from J, with 8 bases between. This CDR3 spans 13 amino acids. DNA for the CDR3: TGTGCCAGCAGCCAAGAGAGGTGGAACGAGCAGTACTTC. As protein: CASSQERWNEQYF.

CDR3 loop: CASSSGGTHQPQHF. CDR3 DNA: TGTGCCAGCAGCTCCGGAGGGACTCATCAGCCCCAGCATTTT. The chain joins TRBV9 to TRBJ1-5; a possible D gene is TRBD1 (5 bases). Looked up from germline, CDR1 is SGDLS and CDR2 is YYNGEE. CDR3 length: 14 amino acids. V was pared by 4 bases and J by 5 bases, with 13 bases between.

V is TRBV5-1 and J is TRBJ2-2; TRBD2 matches at 13 bases. The CDR3 runs to 18 residues. The junction had 9 bases not matched to a gene; V was cut back by 4 bases and J by 3 bases. Per germline, CDR1 SGHRS and CDR2 YFSETQ. The CDR3 spells CASSAGLAGYYDTGELFF. CDR3 DNA sequence: TGCGCCAGCAGCGCGGGACTAGCGGGATATTACGACACCGGGGAGCTGTTTTTT.

V and J are TRBV5-4 and TRBJ1-3; D unclear. Trimming removed 10 bases from V and 1 base from J, with 12 bases in between. Germline loops: CDR1 SGHNT, CDR2 YYREEE (reference sequence). The CDR3 runs 13 residues. CDR3 DNA: TGTGCCTCCCGCGAGGCTTCTGGAAACACCATATATTTT. The encoded protein is CASREASGNTIYF.

This chain connects TRBV4-3 to TRBJ1-3; 9 positions match TRBD1. The trim removed 0 bases at V and 2 bases at J, leaving 5 bases unmatched. This CDR3 contains 17 residues. CDR1 is LGHNA, CDR2 YSLEER, per germline. This CDR3 reads CASSQDAGQGPGNTIYF. Written as DNA, the CDR3 is TGCGCCAGCAGCCAAGATGCAGGACAGGGGCCTGGAAACACCATATATTTT.

This clone was seen a handful of times. Germline is not matched at one junction end, which may reflect a read error. The chain is built from TRBV6-1 and TRBJ2-6; TRBD1 is a possible D gene (5 bases). The CDR3 has 16 residues. Germline CDR1 reads MNHNS; CDR2 reads SASEGT. CDR3 in amino acids: CASSAFLSSGANVLTF. In nucleotides, the CDR3 is TGTGCCAGCAGTGCCTTCCTTTCCTCTGGGGCCAACGTGCTGACTTTC.

The V gene is TRBV19, the J gene TRBJ2-3, with D hard to call. V dropped 5 bases and J dropped 6 bases, with 15 bases sitting between them. The CDR3 sequence is 14 residues long. Germline V lookup: CDR1 LNHDA, CDR2 SQIVND (reference sequence). CDR3 coding DNA: TGTGCCAGTAGTTCCACCCCGCGTTCGGATACGCAGTATTTT. Protein: CASSSTPRSDTQYF.

The gene calls are TRBV9 and TRBJ2-3; 9 positions agree with TRBD2. Germline V gene lookup returns CDR1 SGDLS and CDR2 YYNGEE. With 2 bases clipped from V and 3 bases from J, the junction kept 7 bases outside the gene matches. This CDR3 comprises 16 residues. This CDR3 reads CASSVTEAGGTDTQYF. The CDR3 DNA reads TGTGCCAGCAGCGTTACTGAGGCGGGAGGGACAGATACGCAGTATTTT. Looking up the rest from reference TRBV9 and TRBJ2-3 gives the full variable domain: DSGVTQTPKHLITATGQRVTLRCSPRSGDLSVYWYQQSLDQGLQFLIQYYNGEERAKGNILERFSAQQFPDLHSELNLSSLELGDSALYFCASSVTEAGGTDTQYFGPGTRLTVL.

J is TRBJ1-5 and V is TRBV28; TRBD1 matches at 11 bases. CDR1 and CDR2 from the germline V gene are MDHEN and SYDVKM. V shed 5 bases and J 7 bases; nucleotides not matched to a gene: 4. The CDR3 covers 14 residues. CDR3 amino acids: CASSAGQGGQPQHF. CDR3 in DNA: TGTGCCAGCAGTGCGGGACAGGGGGGCCAGCCCCAGCATTTT.

The chain has TRBV5-1 and TRBJ1-4, with a possible D match to TRBD1 (6 bases). V was pared by 0 bases and J by 7 bases, with 10 bases between. The germline V gene has CDR1 SGHRS and CDR2 YFSETQ. This CDR3 spans 14 amino acids. Written as DNA, the CDR3 is TGCGCCAGCAGCTTGGGACAGGAGATTGAAAAACTGTTTTTT. Its protein is CASSLGQEIEKLFF.

The V gene is TRBV3-1 (or the pseudogene TRBV3-2), the J gene TRBJ1-1, with D possibly matching TRBD1 (5 bases). Trimming shortened V by 1 base and J by 8 bases, and 11 bases separated the two germline ends. Germline V gene sequence: CDR1 LGHDT, CDR2 YNNKEL (reference sequence). The CDR3 contains 13 residues. The CDR3 nucleotides are TGTGCCAGCAGCCAAGCTATATACAGGGAAGCTTTCTTT. Amino acid sequence: CASSQAIYREAFF.

The chain combines TRBV5-1 with TRBJ2-2; D perhaps matches TRBD1 (5 bases). Trimming cost V 3 bases and J 4 bases, with 13 bases left between them. Looked up from germline, CDR1 is SGHRS and CDR2 is YFSETQ. This CDR3 has 15 amino acids. CDR3 residues: CASSYYAGITGELFF. Written as DNA, the CDR3 is TGCGCCAGCAGCTATTACGCAGGGATCACCGGGGAGCTGTTTTTT. The full variable domain, completed using reference TRBV5-1 and TRBJ2-2, is KAGVTQTPRYLIKTRGQQVTLSCSPISGHRSVSWYQQTPGQGLQFLFEYFSETQRNKGNFPGRFSGRQFSNSRSEMNVSTLELGDSALYLCASSYYAGITGELFFGEGSRLTVL.

The chain carries TRBV19 and TRBJ2-7; 7 nucleotides match TRBD1. The ends lost 5 bases at V and 6 bases at J; junction bases unmatched: 10. CDR1 is LNHDA, CDR2 SQIVND, per germline (reference sequence). The CDR3 is 14 residues long. CDR3 sequence reads: CASSVTGTVLEQYF. The CDR3 DNA reads TGTGCCAGTAGTGTAACCGGGACAGTTCTCGAGCAGTACTTC.

The chain uses TRBV10-3 and TRBJ2-7; 7 nucleotides align to TRBD1. The V gene's germline CDR1 is ENHRY and CDR2 SYGVKD. Trimming cost V 4 bases and J 7 bases; bases outside gene matches: 10. CDR3 size: 14 residues. DNA of the CDR3: TGTGCCATCAGTGTCAGACAGGGATTGGGTGAGCAGTACTTC. It specifies CAISVRQGLGEQYF.

The V call is TRBV4-3, the J call TRBJ2-1, with 13 bases lining up with TRBD2. Germline lookup yields CDR1 LGHNA and CDR2 YSLEER. This CDR3 has 17 residues. Trimming removed 0 bases from V and 7 bases from J; junction bases left unmatched: 6. The CDR3 reads CASSQEKLAGGHNEQFF. In DNA form, the CDR3 reads TGCGCCAGCAGCCAAGAAAAACTAGCGGGGGGGCATAATGAGCAGTTCTTC.

This chain joins TRBV2 and TRBJ2-3, with 12 bases identical to TRBD1. Germline assignment: CDR1 SNHLY and CDR2 FYNNEI. The V and J ends lost 6 bases and 7 bases, in that order; junction bases with no gene match: 8. The CDR3 covers 15 residues. CDR3 region: CASSGPGQGANTQYF. In DNA form, the CDR3 reads TGTGCCAGCAGCGGGCCGGGACAGGGGGCAAATACGCAGTATTTT.

The chain couples TRBV7-9 to TRBJ2-7, with D possibly matching TRBD1 (6 bases). V lost 5 bases and J 2 bases, leaving 19 bases between the germline ends. The CDR3 contains 16 residues. Germline V CDR1 and CDR2: SEHNR, FQNEAQ (reference sequence). CDR3 loop: CASSARTETPAYEQYF. The CDR3 DNA reads as TGTGCCAGCAGCGCCCGGACAGAAACGCCAGCCTACGAGCAGTACTTC.

This chain joins TRBV27 and TRBJ2-1; no clear D gene. The CDR3 covers 14 residues. Germline CDR1 and CDR2: MNHEY and SMNVEV (reference sequence). V shed 3 bases and J shed 2 bases, with 8 bases lying between them. The CDR3 DNA reads as TGTGCCAGCAGTTTCAGAAGCGCCTACAATGAGCAGTTCTTC. Its protein product is CASSFRSAYNEQFF.

Only a few counts were recorded for this clone. Distinct nucleotide sequences in the sample also encode this CDR3. V is TRBV6-6 and J is TRBJ2-7; weak D call: TRBD2 (5 bases). Germline V gene sequence: CDR1 MNHNY, CDR2 SVGAGI (reference sequence). This CDR3 has 11 amino acids. V was shortened by 4 bases and J by 7 bases, with 8 bases between the two germline ends. CDR3 in amino acids: CASSSRGEQYF. CDR3 DNA sequence: TGTGCCAGCAGTTCCCGGGGAGAGCAGTACTTC.